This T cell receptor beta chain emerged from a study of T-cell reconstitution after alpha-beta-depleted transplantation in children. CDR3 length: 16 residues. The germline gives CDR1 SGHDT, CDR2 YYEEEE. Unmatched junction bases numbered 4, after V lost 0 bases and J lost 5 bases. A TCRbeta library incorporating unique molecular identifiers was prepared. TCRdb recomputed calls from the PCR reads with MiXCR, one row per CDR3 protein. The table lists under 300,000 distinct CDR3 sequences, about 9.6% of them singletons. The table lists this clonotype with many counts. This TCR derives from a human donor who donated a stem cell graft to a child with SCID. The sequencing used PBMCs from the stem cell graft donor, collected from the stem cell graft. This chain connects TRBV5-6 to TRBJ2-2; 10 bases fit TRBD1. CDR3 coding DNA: TGTGCCAGCAGCTTGGACCGGGGACAGGGGACCGGGGAGCTGTTTTTT. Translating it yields CASSLDRGQGTGELFF.